This entry lists 31 T cell receptor beta chains sequenced from one sample in a study of PD-L1 blockade in urothelial cancer. Indicated time point: pretreatment peripheral blood. Clones were sequenced by immunoSEQ multiplex PCR, and TCRdb holds only the in-frame ones, with some missing. The data contain 90,000 or so clones, around 89% of them singletons. The specimen comprised PBMCs, sampled around atezolizumab (anti-PD-L1) treatment. The receptors were gathered from a man aged 55 to 70 with urothelial cancer.

The J gene is TRBJ2-4, the V gene TRBV4-2; 12 bases are a match to TRBD2. With V trimmed by 0 bases and J by 9 bases, 3 bases remained unmatched. CDR1 LGHNA and CDR2 YNFKEQ come from the germline V gene. This CDR3 region has 15 residues. The CDR3 DNA follows: TGTGCCAGCAGCCAAGATTCTAGCGGGGGGGTCATTCAGTACTTC. Amino acid sequence: CASSQDSSGGVIQYF.

The chain recombines TRBV6-6 with TRBJ2-5; 7 bases are a match to TRBD2. The CDR3 length is 16 residues. The germline V gene has CDR1 MNHNY and CDR2 SVGAGI (reference sequence). The V and J ends lost 6 bases and 0 bases, in that order; junction bases with no gene match: 10. The CDR3 loop is CASSFGGGRYQETQYF. The CDR3 region has the DNA TGTGCCAGCAGCTTCGGCGGGGGACGGTACCAAGAGACCCAGTACTTC.

The chain links TRBV5-6 to TRBJ2-7, with TRBD2 identical over 8 bases. V dropped 1 base and J dropped 7; count of bases not matched to a gene: 10. The CDR3 has 15 amino acids. CDR1 and CDR2 (germline): SGHDT, YYEEEE. The DNA for the CDR3 is TGTGCCAGCAGCTTGAGACGGGAGGGCCTTGGGGAGCAGTACTTC. As protein: CASSLRREGLGEQYF. The full variable domain, with the rest looked up from reference TRBV5-6 and TRBJ2-7, is DAGVTQSPTHLIKTRGQQVTLRCSPKSGHDTVSWYQQALGQGPQFIFQYYEEEERQRGNFPDRFSGHQFPNYSSELNVNALLLGDSALYLCASSLRREGLGEQYFGPGTRLTVT.

The rearrangement links TRBV27 to TRBJ1-1; 12 positions match TRBD1. CDR3 length: 15 amino acids. J gave up 2 bases and V 6 bases, and 4 bases lay outside the gene matches. CDR1 and CDR2 (germline): MNHEY, SMNVEV (reference sequence). Here the CDR3 DNA reads TGTGCCAGCAGACCCGGGACAGGGGGCAACACTGAAGCTTTCTTT. Encoded protein: CASRPGTGGNTEAFF.

The genes are TRBV5-6 and TRBJ2-1; TRBD1 agrees at 7 bases. In germline, CDR1 is SGHDT, CDR2 YYEEEE. Germline trimming cut 5 bases from V and 5 bases from J; bases unmatched to any gene: 10. The CDR3 contains 15 residues. The chain's CDR3 is CASSWAGTANNEQFF. The CDR3 DNA follows: TGTGCCAGCAGTTGGGCCGGGACAGCGAACAATGAGCAGTTCTTC.

V usage is TRBV28 and J usage is TRBJ1-2, with D possibly TRBD1 on 6 matching bases. The CDR3 consists of 13 residues. Germline CDR1 is MDHEN and CDR2 is SYDVKM. Trimming stripped 0 bases from V and 7 bases from J, with 9 bases between. CDR3 residues: CASSLWDSGGYTF. CDR3 nucleotide sequence: TGTGCCAGCAGTTTATGGGACAGCGGTGGCTACACCTTC.

The chain combines TRBV25-1 with TRBJ2-7, with D possibly matching TRBD2 (6 bases). The CDR3 extends over 14 amino acids. Germline V CDR1 and CDR2: MGHDK, SYGVNS. V shed 4 bases and J shed 3 bases, with 13 bases lying between them. CDR3 protein: CASSGVGRGYEQYF. As DNA, the CDR3 is TGTGCCAGCAGTGGAGTCGGGAGAGGCTACGAGCAGTACTTC.

This chain uses TRBV5-3 with TRBJ2-5; 14 nucleotides line up with TRBD2. TRBV5-3 is known as an ORF, though its function is uncertain. After removal of 4 bases from V and 2 bases from J, the junction contained 10 bases not matched to a gene. The CDR3 is made up of 18 amino acids. CDR3 sequence reads: CARSLRLAGGTLQETQYF. The CDR3 DNA is TGTGCCAGAAGCCTACGACTAGCGGGGGGGACTTTACAAGAGACCCAGTACTTC.

The gene calls are TRBV4-3 and TRBJ2-2; D is perhaps TRBD2 (6 bases). CDR1 LGHNA and CDR2 YSLEER come from the germline V gene. The V end was cut by 0 bases, the J end by 4 bases, with 18 bases between. The CDR3 runs to 18 residues. The CDR3 sequence: CASSQEAMAGSATGELFF. The CDR3 nucleotides are TGCGCCAGCAGCCAAGAAGCCATGGCGGGGAGTGCCACCGGGGAGCTGTTTTTT.

The chain carries TRBV7-2 and TRBJ2-5; 13 bases fit TRBD2. The CDR3 totals 13 residues. J gave up 5 bases and V 8 bases, and 2 bases lay outside the gene matches. The germline V gene has CDR1 SGHTA and CDR2 FQGNSA. DNA of the CDR3: TGTGCCAGCGGACTAGCGGGGGCTGAGACCCAGTACTTC. It encodes CASGLAGAETQYF.

This chain links TRBV5-1 with TRBJ2-5, with a weak D call TRBD2 (5 bases). The CDR3 is 13 residues long. Germline V gene data show CDR1 as SGHRS and CDR2 as YFSETQ. Trimming left V 3 bases short and J 3 bases short, with 9 bases between. CDR3 in DNA: TGCGCCAGCAGCTCAGGACTGGAAGAGACCCAGTACTTC. The encoded protein is CASSSGLEETQYF.

This clone turned up a few times. The V and J genes are TRBV7-9 and TRBJ2-2; no definite D call. The CDR3 length is 15 residues. Trimming removed 3 bases at V and 6 bases at J, with 14 bases between. From germline, CDR1 is SEHNR and CDR2 FQNEAQ (reference sequence). CDR3 region: CASSLASNLAGELFF. Here the CDR3 DNA reads TGTGCCAGCAGCTTGGCAAGTAATCTGGCCGGGGAGCTGTTTTTT.

The chain has TRBV7-9 and TRBJ2-4; 8 nucleotides align to TRBD2. From germline, CDR1 is SEHNR and CDR2 FQNEAQ (reference sequence). V shed 5 bases, J shed 8 bases, and the junction held 5 bases outside the gene matches. The length of the CDR3 is 13 residues. Here the CDR3 DNA reads TGTGCCAGCAGCGACTTGGGACTAGACATTCAGTACTTC. Translating it yields CASSDLGLDIQYF.

The DNA of the CDR3 is TGTGCCAGCAGCTTAGACACTTCTCCAGGGGGTTGGGGCTATGGCTACACCTTC. This translates into CASSLDTSPGGWGYGYTF. V gene TRBV11-2 combines with J gene TRBJ1-2, with 7 bases fitting TRBD1. This CDR3 spans 18 amino acids. Germline-derived CDR1 and CDR2 are SGHAT and FQNNGV. The J segment lost 4 bases and the V segment lost 0 bases, leaving 14 bases of the junction unmatched.

This chain joins TRBV6-1 and TRBJ2-7; 9 bases are shared with TRBD1. Per germline, CDR1 MNHNS and CDR2 SASEGT. The CDR3 is made up of 14 amino acids. V trimming: 3 bases; J trimming: 4 bases; junction bases outside the gene matches: 4. CDR3 amino acids: CASSEDRGGYEQYF. In nucleotides, the CDR3 is TGTGCCAGCAGTGAGGACAGGGGTGGGTACGAGCAGTACTTC.

This clone was counted a single time. The V call is TRBV19, the J call TRBJ1-1, with 9 bases identical to TRBD1. CDR3 length: 13 residues. V was clipped by 2 bases and J by 7 bases; unmatched bases: 2. The germline gives CDR1 LNHDA, CDR2 SQIVND (reference sequence). The CDR3 bases are TGTGCCAGTAGTATAAGGACAGGGGATGAAGCTTTCTTT. As protein: CASSIRTGDEAFF.

The genes are TRBV7-9 and TRBJ2-7; D unclear. Germline V gene lookup returns CDR1 SEHNR and CDR2 FQNEAQ (reference sequence). Trimming took off 4 bases at V and 0 bases at J, with 10 bases between the two ends. The CDR3 runs to 14 residues. The CDR3, as DNA: TGTGCCAGCAGCTCGACGGGTCCCTCCTACGAGCAGTACTTC. This codes for CASSSTGPSYEQYF.

This chain connects TRBV10-3 to TRBJ2-5; D is perhaps TRBD2 (6 bases). Germline loops: CDR1 ENHRY, CDR2 SYGVKD. The CDR3 runs to 16 residues. Trimming shortened V by 0 bases and J by 0 bases, and 11 bases separated the two germline ends. The CDR3 is CAISESWRGNQETQYF. The CDR3 bases are TGTGCCATCAGTGAGTCGTGGCGGGGAAACCAAGAGACCCAGTACTTC.

V and J are TRBV7-8 and TRBJ2-3; D unresolved. CDR1 and CDR2 from the germline V gene are SGHVS and FQNEAQ. The CDR3 extends over 13 amino acids. Between the trimmed V and J ends, which lost 3 bases and 5 bases, there was a span of 9 bases. The CDR3 loop reads CASSFESGDTQYF. DNA for the CDR3: TGTGCCAGCAGCTTTGAGTCAGGAGATACGCAGTATTTT.

This chain uses TRBV5-1 with TRBJ2-7, with 10 bases fitting TRBD2. This CDR3 has 13 amino acids. The junction had 2 bases not matched to a gene; V was cut back by 4 bases and J by 4 bases. CDR1 and CDR2 from the germline V gene are SGHRS and YFSETQ. The CDR3, as DNA: TGCGCCAGCAGCCTACTAGCGGGGTACGAGCAGTACTTC. It codes for CASSLLAGYEQYF.

The chain combines TRBV2 with TRBJ2-5; 16 nucleotides line up with TRBD2. The V segment lost 8 bases and the J segment 5 bases; nucleotides outside the gene matches: 8. The CDR3 is made up of 16 amino acids. Germline lookup yields CDR1 SNHLY and CDR2 FYNNEI. CDR3 DNA sequence: TGTGCCAGCGCCGGGACTAGCGGGGGGGCTTGGGAGACCCAGTACTTC. Encoded protein: CASAGTSGGAWETQYF.

J is TRBJ1-5 and V is TRBV7-8, with a possible D match to TRBD1 (5 bases). Germline values: CDR1 SGHVS, CDR2 FQNEAQ. Trimming left V 5 bases short and J 0 bases short, with 23 bases between. The CDR3 covers 19 residues. DNA for the CDR3: TGTGCCAGCAGCCCCCGGGGGGGTTGGGAATCGTATAGCAATCAGCCCCAGCATTTT. It yields the protein CASSPRGGWESYSNQPQHF.

This rearrangement joins TRBV9 to TRBJ2-7, with 7 bases identical to TRBD1. The CDR3 extends over 15 amino acids. The ends lost 0 bases at V and 3 bases at J; junction bases unmatched: 6. Germline V CDR1 and CDR2: SGDLS, YYNGEE. For the CDR3, the DNA is TGTGCCAGCAGCGTAGGCGTGGGACAGTTCTACGAGCAGTACTTC. Residues: CASSVGVGQFYEQYF. The full variable domain, in which reference TRBV9 and TRBJ2-7 provide the parts outside the CDR3, is DSGVTQTPKHLITATGQRVTLRCSPRSGDLSVYWYQQSLDQGLQFLIQYYNGEERAKGNILERFSAQQFPDLHSELNLSSLELGDSALYFCASSVGVGQFYEQYFGPGTRLTVT.

Here the CDR3 reads CAARKEGTDTQYF. The CDR3 nucleotides read TGTGCCGCCCGGAAGGAGGGAACAGATACGCAGTATTTT. The V and J genes are TRBV6-4 and TRBJ2-3; D may be TRBD2 (6 bases). Trimming left V 11 bases short and J 3 bases short, with 15 bases between. Germline assignment: CDR1 MRHNA and CDR2 SNTAGT. The CDR3 length is 13 residues.

This chain uses TRBV7-9 with TRBJ1-2, with 10 bases fitting TRBD1. The CDR3 spans 17 residues. V lost 7 bases, J lost 5 bases, and 16 bases stayed unmatched. CDR1 SEHNR and CDR2 FQNEAQ come from the germline V gene (reference sequence). The CDR3 DNA reads TGTGCCAGCACCCCAGGGGGACAGGGGTCACCTTCATATGGCTACACCTTC. Its translation is CASTPGGQGSPSYGYTF.

V and J are TRBV6-4 and TRBJ1-2; TRBD1 aligns across 12 bases. With 3 bases clipped from V and 4 bases from J, the junction kept 3 bases outside the gene matches. The CDR3 is made up of 15 amino acids. Per germline, CDR1 MRHNA and CDR2 SNTAGT. The CDR3 nucleotides are TGTGCCAGCAGTGAAGGGACAGGGGGCAGCTATGGCTACACCTTC. Translating gives CASSEGTGGSYGYTF.

V usage is TRBV9 and J usage is TRBJ2-1; 16 nucleotides match TRBD2. Germline lookup yields CDR1 SGDLS and CDR2 YYNGEE. There are 18 residues in the CDR3. V lost 3 bases, J lost 7 bases, and 10 bases stayed unmatched. The chain's CDR3 is CASSEHTLGLAGGNEQFF. Written as DNA, the CDR3 is TGTGCCAGCAGCGAGCACACCCTGGGACTAGCGGGAGGGAATGAGCAGTTCTTC.

This clone was detected only a few times. The V gene is TRBV14, the J gene TRBJ2-7; 8 bases map to TRBD1. The J segment lost 6 bases and the V segment lost 0 bases, leaving 10 bases of the junction unmatched. Per the germline V gene, CDR1 is SGHDN and CDR2 is FVKESK. CDR3 size: 16 residues. CDR3 nucleotides: TGTGCCAGCAGCCAAGACGGCAGGGGGCGAATGGGCGAGCAGTACTTC. Translating gives CASSQDGRGRMGEQYF.

The chain combines TRBV6-1 with TRBJ1-5; D unresolved. V was pared by 3 bases and J by 6 bases, with 6 bases between. There are 12 residues in the CDR3. CDR1 is MNHNS and CDR2 is SASEGT in the germline V gene. The CDR3 reads CASSDPSQPQHF. For the CDR3, the DNA is TGTGCCAGCAGTGATCCCAGTCAGCCCCAGCATTTT.

The J gene is TRBJ2-7, the V gene TRBV7-2; D may be TRBD2 (6 bases). Germline lookup yields CDR1 SGHTA and CDR2 FQGNSA. The CDR3 sequence is 14 residues long. With 6 bases removed from V and 0 bases from J, the gap between germline ends came to 12 bases. The CDR3: CASSRDSTSYEQYF. For the CDR3, the DNA is TGTGCCAGCAGTCGGGACTCGACCTCCTACGAGCAGTACTTC.

The chain uses TRBV28 and TRBJ1-2; D gene unclear. Trimming took 6 bases from V and 5 from J, leaving 7 bases between them. The CDR3 covers 11 residues. Germline lookup yields CDR1 MDHEN and CDR2 SYDVKM. The CDR3 spells CASRSGYGYTF. CDR3 DNA sequence: TGTGCCAGCAGGTCGGGGTATGGCTACACCTTC.